Below, one T cell receptor (beta chain) is given with its context. Its target is not known. The sample belongs to a study of T cell responses to AZD1222 COVID-19 vaccine. Study-wide findings and caveats: Repertoires were collected only later (after the peak T cell response had occurred).

Assay: immunoSEQ multiplex PCR; the TCRdb copy retains only in-frame clones and omits some. The data show 150,000 to 200,000 clones, 92% seen once. Germline loops: CDR1 SGHTA, CDR2 FQGTGA. Trimming stripped 3 bases from V and 5 bases from J, with 13 bases between. This CDR3 is built from 15 residues. The sample consisted of peripheral blood, taken on day 0 of AZD1222 vaccination. This clonotype originated in an adult in good health. This rearrangement joins TRBV7-3 to TRBJ2-2; tentatively, D is TRBD1 or TRBD2 (5 bases each). In DNA form, the CDR3 reads TGTGCCAGCAGCTTGGGACCTTACGGAACCGGGGAGCTGTTTTTT. It translates to CASSLGPYGTGELFF.